Below, 25 T cell receptor beta chains from the same sample are listed, as sequenced in a study of blood T cell repertoires in COVID-19. Here immunoSEQ multiplex PCR was the method, and the copy in TCRdb shows in-frame clones only, minus some. This sample has approximately 200,000 clones; about nine tenths occur once, and the top ten carry less than 3.5%. The sample comprised peripheral blood. The receptor set was obtained from a woman in her sixties or seventies with acute or convalescent COVID-19.

This clone showed up just a few times. The chain couples TRBV18 to TRBJ2-1; 9 bases are a match to TRBD1. The CDR3 loop spans 17 amino acids. Trimming at V came to 0 bases and at J to 2 bases, leaving 5 bases not matched to a gene. Germline lookup yields CDR1 KGHSH and CDR2 LQKENI. This chain's CDR3 is CASSPPGGQGPYNEQFF. CDR3 DNA sequence: TGTGCCAGCTCACCACCTGGGGGACAGGGACCCTACAATGAGCAGTTCTTC.

The chain combines TRBV2 with TRBJ2-3; TRBD2 aligns across 8 bases. J was trimmed by 6 bases and V by 4 bases; bases with no gene match: 6. The CDR3 consists of 14 residues. In germline, CDR1 is SNHLY, CDR2 FYNNEI. The CDR3 DNA reads as TGTGCCAGCAGTGGAGCTAGCGGGCAGGATACGCAGTATTTT. As protein: CASSGASGQDTQYF.

This rearrangement joins TRBV5-5 to TRBJ1-6; no firm D call. V dropped 5 bases and J dropped 9 bases, with 9 bases sitting between them. The CDR3 contains 12 residues. Germline assignment: CDR1 SGHKS and CDR2 YYEKEE (reference sequence). CDR3 coding DNA: TGTGCCAGCAGTCCTCGGGGTTCACCCCTCCACTTT. It specifies CASSPRGSPLHF.

This chain connects TRBV29-1 to TRBJ2-1; TRBD2 agrees at 7 bases. Germline V gene lookup returns CDR1 SQVTM and CDR2 ANQGSEA. The V and J ends lost 3 bases and 3 bases, in that order; junction bases with no gene match: 14. The CDR3 consists of 17 residues. The CDR3 loop is CSVDRAGSRGSYNEQFF. The CDR3 region has the DNA TGCAGCGTTGACCGAGCGGGAAGTAGGGGCAGCTACAATGAGCAGTTCTTC.

This chain joins TRBV10-3 and TRBJ2-1, with 9 bases identical to TRBD2. The CDR3 extends over 16 amino acids. J was trimmed by 1 base and V by 11 bases; bases with no gene match: 12. Germline V gene sequence: CDR1 ENHRY, CDR2 SYGVKD. DNA of the CDR3: TGTGCCGAGAATTTATGCGGGGGGGCGTCCTACAATGAGCAGTTCTTC. Its protein product is CAENLCGGASYNEQFF.

The CDR3 loop is CASGTNRGLSGYTF. DNA of the CDR3: TGTGCCAGCGGTACCAACAGGGGGCTTAGTGGCTACACCTTC. The V and J genes are TRBV6-5 and TRBJ1-2, with 9 bases identical to TRBD1. V was clipped by 8 bases and J by 7 bases; unmatched bases: 11. Per the germline V gene, CDR1 is MNHEY and CDR2 is SVGAGI. CDR3 length equals 14 residues.

The chain couples TRBV2 to TRBJ1-1; tentative D call: TRBD1 (6 bases). The V end lost 7 bases, the J end lost 8 bases, and 29 bases lay between the germline ends. Germline loops: CDR1 SNHLY, CDR2 FYNNEI. The CDR3 runs to 17 residues. The CDR3, as DNA: TGTGCCAGCAATCTGACCCCCATCTCCGGGACAAGTATCGAAGCTTTCTTT. It is translated as CASNLTPISGTSIEAFF.

The gene calls are TRBV3-1 (or the pseudogene TRBV3-2) and TRBJ2-7; 8 bases map to TRBD1. Losses at the gene ends were 3 bases for V and 0 bases for J; bases not matched to a gene: 4. Germline V gene data show CDR1 as LGHDT and CDR2 as YNNKEL (reference sequence). The CDR3 runs to 15 residues. The chain's CDR3 is CASSQATGGSYEQYF. The DNA for the CDR3 is TGTGCCAGCAGCCAGGCCACAGGGGGCTCCTACGAGCAGTACTTC.

In DNA form, the CDR3 reads TGTGCCAGCAGCCAAGACCCTTTGACTAATGAAAAACTGTTTTTT. It codes for CASSQDPLTNEKLFF. The J gene is TRBJ1-4, the V gene TRBV3-1 (or the pseudogene TRBV3-2); D unresolved. Germline values: CDR1 LGHDT, CDR2 YNNKEL (reference sequence). The ends were cut back, 0 bases at V and 2 bases at J, with 7 bases in the middle. This CDR3 spans 15 amino acids.

This clone appeared once. The chain uses TRBV18 and TRBJ2-7; 10 bases map to TRBD1. The germline V gene has CDR1 KGHSH and CDR2 LQKENI. V lost 2 bases and J lost 4; bases outside the gene matches: 5. This CDR3 is 15 amino acids long. The CDR3 protein is CASSPKSGQGYEQYF. The CDR3 DNA is TGTGCCAGCTCACCAAAATCGGGACAGGGGTACGAGCAGTACTTC.

CDR3 residues: CASSITGLAGELFF. As DNA, the CDR3 is TGTGCCAGTAGTATAACAGGGTTGGCCGGGGAGCTGTTTTTT. The genes are TRBV19 and TRBJ2-2, with TRBD1 as a possible D gene (6 bases). The V gene lost 2 bases and the J gene lost 6 bases, with 10 bases spanning the gap. The CDR3 consists of 14 residues. CDR1 and CDR2 (germline): LNHDA, SQIVND (reference sequence).

V gene TRBV3-1 (or the pseudogene TRBV3-2) combines with J gene TRBJ2-1, with D tentatively TRBD2 (7 bases). This CDR3 comprises 17 residues. The germline V and J ends were trimmed by 5 bases and 0 bases, with 17 bases remaining between them. Germline loops: CDR1 LGHDT, CDR2 YNNKEL (reference sequence). CDR3 region: CASSNSRGAFSYNEQFF. CDR3 DNA sequence: TGTGCCAGCAGCAATTCCCGGGGGGCTTTCTCCTACAATGAGCAGTTCTTC.

The chain uses TRBV7-3 and TRBJ2-4; D is unresolved. Germline CDR1 SGHTA, CDR2 FQGTGA. V lost 5 bases to trimming and J lost 1 base, with 9 bases between them. CDR3 length: 14 amino acids. The DNA for the CDR3 is TGTGCCAGCAGCCCGCCCGGGGCCAAAAACATTCAGTACTTC. It translates to CASSPPGAKNIQYF.

The chain uses TRBV19 and TRBJ1-1; D possibly corresponds to TRBD1 (5 bases). The CDR3 length is 13 residues. Looked up from germline, CDR1 is LNHDA and CDR2 is SQIVND (reference sequence). V was cut by 11 bases and J by 2 bases, with 15 bases left in between. CDR3 region: CASLGTQNTEAFF. CDR3 sequence (DNA): TGTGCCTCTCTAGGGACTCAAAACACTGAAGCTTTCTTT.

V usage is TRBV6-2 or TRBV6-3 and J usage is TRBJ2-1; TRBD2 aligns across 13 bases. CDR3 length: 19 amino acids. V lost 6 bases, J lost 1 base, and 12 bases stayed unmatched. Germline-derived CDR1 and CDR2 are MNHEY and SVGEGT. The CDR3: CASSPRAGLAGASYNEQFF. The CDR3 DNA follows: TGTGCCAGCAGCCCTCGGGCCGGACTAGCGGGGGCATCCTACAATGAGCAGTTCTTC.

The chain couples TRBV3-1 (or the pseudogene TRBV3-2) to TRBJ1-5, with a possible D match to TRBD1 (5 bases). Trimming took off 4 bases at V and 7 bases at J, with 20 bases between the two ends. CDR1 is LGHDT, CDR2 YNNKEL, per germline (reference sequence). The CDR3 length is 16 residues. The CDR3 region has the DNA TGTGCCAGCAGCCCCCACCCGGCCAGGGTAGGCCAGCCCCAGCATTTT. It yields the protein CASSPHPARVGQPQHF.

The V and J genes are TRBV5-4 and TRBJ1-6, with D possibly being TRBD1 (6 bases). This CDR3 contains 14 residues. Trimming pared 4 bases from V and 7 bases from J, leaving 12 bases between. Germline V lookup: CDR1 SGHNT, CDR2 YYREEE (reference sequence). DNA for the CDR3: TGTGCCAGCAGCGAACAGGGTTACAATTCACCCCTCCACTTT. Its protein is CASSEQGYNSPLHF.

The V and J genes are TRBV6-2 or TRBV6-3 and TRBJ2-5; 9 bases align to TRBD1. The CDR3 is 16 residues long. V shed 0 bases and J 2 bases; nucleotides not matched to a gene: 4. CDR1 and CDR2 from the germline V gene are MNHEY and SVGEGT. In nucleotides, the CDR3 is TGTGCCAGCAGTTACTCGGGACAGGGCCGTCAAGAGACCCAGTACTTC. The encoded protein is CASSYSGQGRQETQYF.

V gene TRBV6-5 combines with J gene TRBJ1-5; 7 nucleotides match TRBD1. The CDR3 length is 13 residues. The germline gives CDR1 MNHEY, CDR2 SVGAGI. With 6 bases clipped from V and 5 bases from J, the junction kept 4 bases outside the gene matches. CDR3 sequence reads: CASSPGQDQPQHF. The DNA of the CDR3 is TGTGCCAGCAGCCCCGGACAGGATCAGCCCCAGCATTTT.

The rearrangement joins TRBV7-2 to TRBJ1-1; perhaps TRBD1 as D (5 bases). V was pared by 5 bases and J by 6 bases, with 19 bases between. The CDR3 is made up of 15 amino acids. CDR1 and CDR2 (germline): SGHTA, FQGNSA. CDR3 coding DNA: TGTGCCAGCAGCCCCACCGGGACTTATGTCGCTGAAGCTTTCTTT. It codes for CASSPTGTYVAEAFF.

This clone occurred a few times. This chain uses TRBV7-9 with TRBJ2-7; 7 positions match TRBD2. CDR1 is SEHNR and CDR2 is FQNEAQ in the germline V gene (reference sequence). There are 14 residues in the CDR3. The ends lost 6 bases at V and 5 bases at J; junction bases unmatched: 10. The CDR3 loop reads CASSTMGGVHEQYF. The CDR3 nucleotides read TGTGCCAGCAGTACCATGGGAGGGGTCCACGAGCAGTACTTC.

This rearrangement joins TRBV5-1 to TRBJ2-2; 8 bases agree with TRBD1. Germline V lookup: CDR1 SGHRS, CDR2 YFSETQ. Losses at the gene ends were 4 bases for V and 6 bases for J; bases not matched to a gene: 14. The CDR3 is 17 amino acids. CDR3 amino acids: CASSGAAQGARAGELFF. CDR3 nucleotides: TGCGCCAGCAGCGGCGCTGCTCAGGGGGCGCGGGCCGGGGAGCTGTTTTTT.

The chain links TRBV7-9 to TRBJ2-7; TRBD2 agrees at 11 bases. Germline-derived CDR1 and CDR2 are SEHNR and FQNEAQ (reference sequence). CDR3 size: 16 residues. V shed 3 bases, J shed 0 bases, and the junction held 4 bases outside the gene matches. The DNA for the CDR3 is TGTGCCAGCAGCTTGGGGACTAGCGGTAGCTCCTACGAGCAGTACTTC. The encoded protein is CASSLGTSGSSYEQYF.

The rearrangement links TRBV10-2 to TRBJ2-1; 7 bases map to TRBD1. Per germline, CDR1 WSHSY and CDR2 SAAADI. V trimming: 4 bases; J trimming: 4 bases; junction bases outside the gene matches: 4. The CDR3 runs to 14 residues. CDR3 amino acids: CASSGTGPYNEQFF. CDR3 sequence (DNA): TGCGCCAGCAGTGGGACAGGTCCTTACAATGAGCAGTTCTTC.

V is TRBV7-9 and J is TRBJ1-6; D remains ambiguous. The CDR3 spans 13 residues. From germline, CDR1 is SEHNR and CDR2 FQNEAQ (reference sequence). V was clipped by 1 base and J by 15 bases, with 13 bases between them. CDR3 loop: CASSLVGLSLLHF. DNA of the CDR3: TGTGCCAGCAGCTTAGTTGGGCTCTCTCTCCTCCACTTT.